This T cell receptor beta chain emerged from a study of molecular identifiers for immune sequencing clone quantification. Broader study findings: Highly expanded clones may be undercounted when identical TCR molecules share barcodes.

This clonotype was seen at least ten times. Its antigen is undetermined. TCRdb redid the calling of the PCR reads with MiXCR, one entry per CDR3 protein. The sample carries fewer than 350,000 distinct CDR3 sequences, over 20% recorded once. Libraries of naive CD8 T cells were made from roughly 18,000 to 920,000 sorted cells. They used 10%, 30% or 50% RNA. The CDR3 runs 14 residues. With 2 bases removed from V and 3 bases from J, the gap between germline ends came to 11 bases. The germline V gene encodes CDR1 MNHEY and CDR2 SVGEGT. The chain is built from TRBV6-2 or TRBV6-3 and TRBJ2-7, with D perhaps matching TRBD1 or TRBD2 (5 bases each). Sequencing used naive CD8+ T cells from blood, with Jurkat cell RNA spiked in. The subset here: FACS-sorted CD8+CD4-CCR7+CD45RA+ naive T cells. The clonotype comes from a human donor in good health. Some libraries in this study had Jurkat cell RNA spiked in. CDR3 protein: CASSYESGGYEQYF. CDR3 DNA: TGTGCCAGCAGTTACGAGTCTGGGGGCTACGAGCAGTACTTC.